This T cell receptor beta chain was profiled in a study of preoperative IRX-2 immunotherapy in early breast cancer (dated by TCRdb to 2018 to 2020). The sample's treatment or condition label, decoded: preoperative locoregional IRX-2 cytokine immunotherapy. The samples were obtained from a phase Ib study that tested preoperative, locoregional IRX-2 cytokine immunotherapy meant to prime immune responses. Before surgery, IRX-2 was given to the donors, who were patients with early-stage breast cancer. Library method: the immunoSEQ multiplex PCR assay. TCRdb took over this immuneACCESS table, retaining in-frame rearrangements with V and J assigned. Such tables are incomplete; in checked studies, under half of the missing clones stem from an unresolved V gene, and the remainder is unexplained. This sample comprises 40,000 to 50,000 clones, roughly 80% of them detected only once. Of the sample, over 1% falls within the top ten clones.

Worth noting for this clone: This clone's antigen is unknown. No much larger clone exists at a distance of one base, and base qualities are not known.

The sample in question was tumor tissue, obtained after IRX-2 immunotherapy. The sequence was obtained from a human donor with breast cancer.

At the DNA level, the sequence is TGTGCCATTGCGCGGGACCTTAATAACTATGGCTACACCTTC. It is translated as CAIARDLNNYGYTF. The receptor chain draws on TRBV6-8 and TRBJ1-2, with a tentative D gene TRBD1 over 5 matching bases. V loses 10 bases, J loses 1 base, and the germline ends lie 16 bases apart. The germline V gene gives CDR1 as MNHGY and CDR2 as SAAAGT. The CDR3 holds 14 amino acids from the cysteine to the phenylalanine. The DNA shown is the 42-base CDR3, in frame from base 1.